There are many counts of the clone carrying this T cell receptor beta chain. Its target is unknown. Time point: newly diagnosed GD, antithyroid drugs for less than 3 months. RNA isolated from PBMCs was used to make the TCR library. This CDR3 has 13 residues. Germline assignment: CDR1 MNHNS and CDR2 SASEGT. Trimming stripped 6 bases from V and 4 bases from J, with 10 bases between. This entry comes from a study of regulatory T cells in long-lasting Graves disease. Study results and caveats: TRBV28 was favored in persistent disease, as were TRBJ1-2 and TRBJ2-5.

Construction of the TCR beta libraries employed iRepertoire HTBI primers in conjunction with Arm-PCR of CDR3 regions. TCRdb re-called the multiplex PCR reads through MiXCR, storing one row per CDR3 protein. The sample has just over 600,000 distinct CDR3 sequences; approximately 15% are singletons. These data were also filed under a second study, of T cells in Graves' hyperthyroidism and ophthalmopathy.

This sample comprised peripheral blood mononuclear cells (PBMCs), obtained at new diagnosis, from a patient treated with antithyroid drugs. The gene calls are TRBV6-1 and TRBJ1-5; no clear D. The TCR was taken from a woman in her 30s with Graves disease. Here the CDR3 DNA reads TGTGCCAGCAGCCACACACCGAATCAGCCCCAGCATTTT. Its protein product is CASSHTPNQPQHF.